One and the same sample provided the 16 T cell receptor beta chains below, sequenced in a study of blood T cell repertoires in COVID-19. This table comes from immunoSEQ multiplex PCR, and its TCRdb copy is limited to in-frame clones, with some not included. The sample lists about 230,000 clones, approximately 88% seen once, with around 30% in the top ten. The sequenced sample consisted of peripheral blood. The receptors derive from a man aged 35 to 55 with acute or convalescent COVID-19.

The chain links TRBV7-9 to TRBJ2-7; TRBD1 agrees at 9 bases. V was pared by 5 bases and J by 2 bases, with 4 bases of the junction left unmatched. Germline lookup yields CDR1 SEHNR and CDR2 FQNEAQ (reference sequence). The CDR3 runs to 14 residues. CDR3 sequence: CASSNRTGAYEQYF. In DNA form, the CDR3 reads TGTGCCAGCAGCAATCGGACAGGGGCCTACGAGCAGTACTTC.

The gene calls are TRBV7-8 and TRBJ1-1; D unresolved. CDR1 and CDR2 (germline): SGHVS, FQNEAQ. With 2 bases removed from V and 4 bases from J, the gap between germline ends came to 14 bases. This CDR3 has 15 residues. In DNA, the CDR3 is TGTGCCAGCAGCTTAACTGGGCCAGTTTTCACTGAAGCTTTCTTT. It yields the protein CASSLTGPVFTEAFF.

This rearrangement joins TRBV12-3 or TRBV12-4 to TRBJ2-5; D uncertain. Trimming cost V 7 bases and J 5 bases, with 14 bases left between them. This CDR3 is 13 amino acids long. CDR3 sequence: CASTMGQRETQYF. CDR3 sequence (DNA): TGTGCCAGCACTATGGGTCAGAGGGAGACCCAGTACTTC.

The CDR3 spells CASSPGGPGQNTDTQYF. For the CDR3, the DNA is TGTGCCAGTAGCCCAGGGGGTCCGGGACAGAACACAGATACGCAGTATTTT. The chain combines TRBV19 with TRBJ2-3, with 7 bases lining up with TRBD1. Germline CDR1 reads LNHDA; CDR2 reads SQIVND (reference sequence). The CDR3 runs 17 residues. Unmatched junction bases numbered 14, after V lost 6 bases and J lost 2 bases.

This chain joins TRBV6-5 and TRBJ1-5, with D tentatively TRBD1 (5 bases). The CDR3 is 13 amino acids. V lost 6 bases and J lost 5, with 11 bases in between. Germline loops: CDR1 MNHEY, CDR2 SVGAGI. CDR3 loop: CASRIGGYQPQHF. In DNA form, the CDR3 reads TGTGCCAGCAGAATTGGGGGGTATCAGCCCCAGCATTTT.

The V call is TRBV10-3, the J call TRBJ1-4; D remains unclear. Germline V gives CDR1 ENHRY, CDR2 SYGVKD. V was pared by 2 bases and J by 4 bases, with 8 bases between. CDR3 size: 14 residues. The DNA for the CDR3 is TGTGCCATCAGTGAGCGAGGGAGTAATGAAAAACTGTTTTTT. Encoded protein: CAISERGSNEKLFF.

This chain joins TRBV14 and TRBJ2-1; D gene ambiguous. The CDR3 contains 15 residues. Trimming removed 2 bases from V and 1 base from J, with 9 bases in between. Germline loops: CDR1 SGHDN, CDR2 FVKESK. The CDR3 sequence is CASSQRVGSYNEQFF. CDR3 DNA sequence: TGTGCCAGCAGCCAACGGGTCGGATCCTACAATGAGCAGTTCTTC.

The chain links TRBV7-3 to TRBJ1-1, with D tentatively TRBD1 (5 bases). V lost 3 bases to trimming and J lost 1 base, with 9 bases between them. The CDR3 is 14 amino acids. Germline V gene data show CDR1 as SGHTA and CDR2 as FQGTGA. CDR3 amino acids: CASSLGGSNTEAFF. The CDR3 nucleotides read TGTGCCAGCAGCTTGGGGGGATCGAACACTGAAGCTTTCTTT.

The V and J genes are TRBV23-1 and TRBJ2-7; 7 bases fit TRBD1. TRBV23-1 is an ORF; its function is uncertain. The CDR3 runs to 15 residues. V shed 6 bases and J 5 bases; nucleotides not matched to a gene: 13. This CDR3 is CASSPGSEGADEQYF. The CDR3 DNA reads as TGCGCCAGCAGCCCAGGTAGTGAGGGGGCTGACGAGCAGTACTTC.

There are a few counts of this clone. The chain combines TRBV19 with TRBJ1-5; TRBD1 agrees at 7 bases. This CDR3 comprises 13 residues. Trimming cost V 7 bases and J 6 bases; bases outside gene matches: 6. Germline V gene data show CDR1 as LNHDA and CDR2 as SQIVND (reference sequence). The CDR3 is CASTADRVQPQHF. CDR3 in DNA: TGTGCCAGTACCGCCGACAGGGTTCAGCCCCAGCATTTT.

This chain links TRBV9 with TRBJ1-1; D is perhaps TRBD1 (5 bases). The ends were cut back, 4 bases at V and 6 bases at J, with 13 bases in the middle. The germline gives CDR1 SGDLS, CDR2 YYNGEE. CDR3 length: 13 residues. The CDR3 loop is CASSPRGKAEAFF. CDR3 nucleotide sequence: TGTGCCAGCAGCCCTCGGGGGAAGGCTGAAGCTTTCTTT.

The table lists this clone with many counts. This CDR3 is CASSDRVNTEAFF. CDR3 nucleotides: TGTGCCAGCTCGGACAGGGTCAACACTGAAGCTTTCTTT. The chain employs TRBV2 and TRBJ1-1; 8 nucleotides agree with TRBD1. The CDR3 extends over 13 amino acids. The germline V gene encodes CDR1 SNHLY and CDR2 FYNNEI. V gave up 8 bases and J gave up 2 bases; unmatched junction bases: 4.

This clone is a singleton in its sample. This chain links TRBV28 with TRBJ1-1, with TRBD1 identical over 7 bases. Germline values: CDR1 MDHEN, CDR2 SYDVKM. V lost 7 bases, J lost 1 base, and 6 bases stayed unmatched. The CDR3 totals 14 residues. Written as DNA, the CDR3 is TGTGCCAGCACCCAGGGGGACAAGAACACTGAAGCTTTCTTT. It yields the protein CASTQGDKNTEAFF.

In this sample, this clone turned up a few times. The CDR3 DNA is TGTGCCAGCAGAGGGGTCCTTACCATGGGGGCTTTCTTT. It is translated as CASRGVLTMGAFF. The V gene is TRBV2, the J gene TRBJ1-1, with D possibly TRBD1 on 5 matching bases. Germline assignment: CDR1 SNHLY and CDR2 FYNNEI. The CDR3 runs 13 residues. V dropped 6 bases and J dropped 11 bases, with 19 bases sitting between them.

CDR3 region: CASKGREGGQPQHF. The CDR3 nucleotides are TGTGCCAGCAAAGGGAGGGAAGGAGGCCAGCCCCAGCATTTT. V and J are TRBV6-5 and TRBJ1-5; D is undetermined. The V end was cut by 7 bases, the J end by 7 bases, with 17 bases between. The CDR3 loop spans 14 amino acids. Germline assignment: CDR1 MNHEY and CDR2 SVGAGI.

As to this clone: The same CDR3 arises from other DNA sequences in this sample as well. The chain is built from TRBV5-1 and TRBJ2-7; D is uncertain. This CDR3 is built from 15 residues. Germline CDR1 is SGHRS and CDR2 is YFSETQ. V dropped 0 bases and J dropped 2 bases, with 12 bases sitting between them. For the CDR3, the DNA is TGCGCCAGCAGCTTGGGCAGCGTCGGTGCCTACGAGCAGTACTTC. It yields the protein CASSLGSVGAYEQYF.